This T cell receptor beta chain came from a study of T cell responses to AZD1222 COVID-19 vaccine. On the study more broadly: Pooled samples include second doses given at about 4 or 12 weeks.

This CDR3 is built from 15 residues. V lost 6 bases, J lost 1 base, and 7 bases stayed unmatched. Per germline, CDR1 LNHDA and CDR2 SQIVND (reference sequence). The study, taken as a whole, reports: Spike-spanning, vaccine-associated CD4 TCRs were dominant at 160-218 and 743-854. Seropositivity was recorded at baseline in only 6 or 7 AZD1222 recipients. Spike-specific TCR breadth and depth were elevated following two AZD1222 doses.

Sequenced by immunoSEQ multiplex PCR; TCRdb stores in-frame clones only, minus some. The table has about 130,000 clones, roughly 88% seen once. Worth noting for this clone: Its antigen is not known.

The clonotype comes from an adult in good health. The sequenced sample was peripheral blood, obtained on day 0 of AZD1222 vaccination. The rearrangement uses TRBV19 and TRBJ2-7; 9 positions match TRBD1. CDR3 protein: CASRTRQGESYEQYF. Written as DNA, the CDR3 is TGTGCCAGTAGAACAAGACAGGGGGAATCCTACGAGCAGTACTTC.